Below, one T cell receptor beta chain is given with its context. Its antigen is as yet unknown. V lost 0 bases and J 7 bases, leaving 13 bases between the germline ends. This CDR3 comprises 15 residues. Germline V gene data show CDR1 as ENHRY and CDR2 as SYGVKD. Time point here: persistent/refractory GD, antithyroid drugs over 5 years with positive TRAb. Extracted PBMC RNA gave rise to the TCR library. EDTA tubes held roughly 9 milliliters of peripheral blood from each patient. The data were taken from a study of regulatory T cells in long-lasting Graves disease. Study-wide context: Persistent Graves' disease denoted over 5 years of antithyroid drugs plus positive TSH receptor antibodies.

HTBI primers from iRepertoire and Arm-PCR of CDR3 regions yielded the TCR beta libraries. TCRdb redid the calling of the multiplex PCR reads with MiXCR, one entry per CDR3 protein. The sample yields roughly 490,000 distinct CDR3 sequences, 20% to 25% seen once. General study points: Persistent disease showed a preference for TRBV28, TRBJ1-2 and TRBJ2-5.

The chain couples TRBV10-3 to TRBJ2-1; D ambiguous. This TCR came from a female donor with Graves disease. The sample in question was peripheral blood mononuclear cells (PBMCs), obtained when the disease was refractory, from a patient treated with antithyroid drugs. The CDR3 spells CAISESGLGGNEQFF. The CDR3, as DNA: TGTGCCATCAGTGAGTCTGGGTTAGGTGGTAATGAGCAGTTCTTC.